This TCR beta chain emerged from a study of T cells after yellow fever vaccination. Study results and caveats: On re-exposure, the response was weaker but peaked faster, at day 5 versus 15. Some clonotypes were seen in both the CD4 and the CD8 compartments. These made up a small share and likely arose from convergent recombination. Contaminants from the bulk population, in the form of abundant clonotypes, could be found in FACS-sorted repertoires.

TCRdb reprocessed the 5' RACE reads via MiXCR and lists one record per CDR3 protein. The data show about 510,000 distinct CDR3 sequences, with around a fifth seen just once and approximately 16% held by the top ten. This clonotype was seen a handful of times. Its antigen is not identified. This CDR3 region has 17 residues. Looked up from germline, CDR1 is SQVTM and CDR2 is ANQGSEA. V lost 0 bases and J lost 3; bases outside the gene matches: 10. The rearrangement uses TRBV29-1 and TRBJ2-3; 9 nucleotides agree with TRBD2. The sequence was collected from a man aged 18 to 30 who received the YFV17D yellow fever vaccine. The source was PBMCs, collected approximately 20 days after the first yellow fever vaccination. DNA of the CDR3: TGCAGCGTTGAAGATCCGGCAAGCGGGGGGCAGACAGATACGCAGTATTTT. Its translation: CSVEDPASGGQTDTQYF.